These 24 T cell receptor beta chains share one sample of origin, sequenced in a study of cytomegalovirus exposure and HLA in healthy donors. The PCR contained 60 Vbeta and 13 Jbeta primers. Generated by immunoSEQ multiplex PCR, the TCRdb table keeps only in-frame clones and is missing some. The sample holds around 100,000 clones, about 70% seen once. What was sequenced was PBMCs. The source of these receptors is a woman in her thirties or forties in good health and CMV-seronegative.

To note about this clone: The junction departs from the called germline gene at one end, perhaps through a read error. The chain is built from TRBV7-9 and TRBJ2-5; 7 nucleotides match TRBD1. Germline CDR1 and CDR2: SEHNR and FQNEAQ (reference sequence). This CDR3 is built from 14 residues. CDR3 sequence: CSSSFPGGSETQYF. Written as DNA, the CDR3 is TGTTCCAGCAGCTTTCCAGGGGGTAGCGAGACCCAGTACTTC.

This sequence joins TRBV7-2 and TRBJ2-5; 8 bases match TRBD2. V lost 3 bases, J lost 2 bases, and 2 bases stayed unmatched. This CDR3 region has 14 residues. CDR1 and CDR2 (germline): SGHTA, FQGNSA. CDR3 amino acids: CASSLRGEQETQYF. The CDR3 region has the DNA TGTGCCAGCAGCTTGCGGGGGGAGCAAGAGACCCAGTACTTC.

The CDR3 sequence is CAWGPGNEQFF. The CDR3 DNA reads as TGTGCCTGGGGACCGGGAAATGAGCAGTTCTTC. This chain links TRBV30 with TRBJ2-1; maybe TRBD2 (5 bases). Trimming cost V 5 bases and J 7 bases, with 9 bases left between them. The CDR3 spans 11 residues. Germline V gene sequence: CDR1 GTSNPN, CDR2 SVGIG (reference sequence). Full variable domain (missing parts from reference TRBV30 and TRBJ2-1): SQTIHQWPATLVQPVGSPLSLECTVEGTSNPNLYWYRQAAGRGLQLLFYSVGIGQISSEVPQNLSASRPQDRQFILSSKKLLLSDSGFYLCAWGPGNEQFFGPGTRLTVL.

This chain joins TRBV11-2 and TRBJ2-2; 9 nucleotides agree with TRBD1. Germline V gene lookup returns CDR1 SGHAT and CDR2 FQNNGV. The CDR3 loop spans 17 amino acids. With 0 bases clipped from V and 4 bases from J, the junction kept 6 bases outside the gene matches. In nucleotides, the CDR3 is TGTGCCAGCAGCTTAGATAGTGGGACAGGGCGCACCGGGGAGCTGTTTTTT. This sequence encodes CASSLDSGTGRTGELFF.

This clone was observed a single time. J is TRBJ2-7 and V is TRBV7-9; tentatively, D is TRBD2 (6 bases). The CDR3 spans 14 residues. Germline CDR1 and CDR2: SEHNR and FQNEAQ (reference sequence). Deletions cut 2 bases from V and 2 bases from J, with 10 bases between. CDR3 sequence (DNA): TGTGCCAGCAGCTTATCCGGGAGACCCTACGAGCAGTACTTC. It encodes CASSLSGRPYEQYF.

About this clone itself: A read error may produce the germline difference seen at one junction end. This sequence joins TRBV7-9 and TRBJ2-7; maybe TRBD2 (7 bases). Germline V gives CDR1 SEHNR, CDR2 FQNEAQ (reference sequence). There are 12 residues in the CDR3. DNA for the CDR3: TGTTCCAGCCGGGGGGCCCCCTACGAGCAGTACTTC. Translating it yields CSSRGAPYEQYF.

This clone was seen a few times. The chain recombines TRBV7-9 with TRBJ2-5; 7 nucleotides line up with TRBD2. Germline V gives CDR1 SEHNR, CDR2 FQNEAQ (reference sequence). The CDR3 length is 16 residues. With V trimmed by 5 bases and J by 3 bases, 12 bases remained unmatched. CDR3 sequence reads: CASSLIGRRGEETQYF. For the CDR3, the DNA is TGTGCCAGCAGCCTAATTGGCCGACGGGGGGAAGAGACCCAGTACTTC.

J is TRBJ2-7 and V is TRBV4-2; 7 bases line up with TRBD2. There are 15 residues in the CDR3. CDR1 and CDR2 (germline): LGHNA, YNFKEQ. J was trimmed by 1 base and V by 3 bases; bases with no gene match: 6. CDR3: CASSHGGGVSYEQYF. The CDR3 bases are TGTGCCAGCAGCCATGGGGGGGGTGTGTCCTACGAGCAGTACTTC.

With respect to this clone: Other DNA sequences from this sample encode an identical CDR3 as well. V usage is TRBV7-2 and J usage is TRBJ1-3, with D perhaps TRBD1 (5 bases). The CDR3 spans 15 residues. Trimming took off 3 bases at V and 0 bases at J, with 9 bases between the two ends. Germline CDR1 SGHTA, CDR2 FQGNSA. Here the CDR3 DNA reads TGTGCCAGCAGCTTGGCGGGGGGCTCTGGAAACACCATATATTTT. This gives the protein CASSLAGGSGNTIYF. The variable domain in full, with the rest retrieved from reference TRBV7-2 and TRBJ1-3, is GAGVSQSPSNKVTEKGKDVELRCDPISGHTALYWYRQSLGQGLEFLIYFQGNSAPDKSGLPSDRFSAERTGGSVSTLTIQRTQQEDSAVYLCASSLAGGSGNTIYFGEGSWLTVV.

The chain combines TRBV11-2 with TRBJ2-1; weak D call: TRBD2 (6 bases). This CDR3 comprises 14 residues. Per the germline V gene, CDR1 is SGHAT and CDR2 is FQNNGV. Between the trimmed V and J ends, which lost 0 bases and 4 bases, there was a span of 7 bases. CDR3 coding DNA: TGTGCCAGCAGCTTAGAGACTAGTTACAATGAGCAGTTCTTC. Translating gives CASSLETSYNEQFF.

This sequence joins TRBV10-3 and TRBJ1-3; TRBD1 matches at 11 bases. Trimming took 6 bases from V and 2 from J; bases not matched to a gene: 6. The germline gives CDR1 ENHRY, CDR2 SYGVKD. The CDR3 runs 16 residues. The CDR3 region has the DNA TGTGCCATCAGCACTAGGACAGGGGGCGCTGGAAACACCATATATTTT. Residues: CAISTRTGGAGNTIYF.

This clone has just one count. This chain uses TRBV30 with TRBJ1-2, with 7 positions matching TRBD1. V trimming: 4 bases; J trimming: 5 bases; junction bases outside the gene matches: 4. The CDR3 has 12 residues. Germline V CDR1 and CDR2: GTSNPN, SVGIG (reference sequence). CDR3 residues: CAWTTGTYGYTF. DNA for the CDR3: TGTGCCTGGACGACAGGGACTTATGGCTACACCTTC. The whole variable domain, filled in from reference TRBV30 and TRBJ1-2, reads SQTIHQWPATLVQPVGSPLSLECTVEGTSNPNLYWYRQAAGRGLQLLFYSVGIGQISSEVPQNLSASRPQDRQFILSSKKLLLSDSGFYLCAWTTGTYGYTFGSGTRLTVV.

In regard to this clone: The junction shows a germline mismatch at one end, possibly a read error. The V call is TRBV7-7, the J call TRBJ2-5, with a tentative D call TRBD2 (6 bases). The CDR3 totals 15 residues. Germline CDR1 SSHAT, CDR2 FNYEAQ (reference sequence). CDR3 sequence: CASSPNPGTEETQYF. In DNA form, the CDR3 reads TGTGCTAGCAGCCCAAATCCCGGGACTGAAGAGACCCAGTACTTC.

The chain has TRBV18 and TRBJ1-6, with 12 bases fitting TRBD1. The CDR3 is 16 residues long. The V gene's germline CDR1 is KGHSH and CDR2 LQKENI. Germline trimming cut 1 base from V and 10 bases from J; bases unmatched to any gene: 5. DNA of the CDR3: TGTGCCAGCTCACCACAGGGACAGGGGGCAGGGTCACCCCTCCACTTT. Protein product: CASSPQGQGAGSPLHF.

CDR3 sequence: CAITRRGSSYEQYF. CDR3 nucleotides: TGTGCCATCACCCGACGGGGGTCTTCCTACGAGCAGTACTTC. The rearrangement links TRBV30 to TRBJ2-7; D possibly corresponds to TRBD2 (6 bases). The CDR3 contains 14 residues. V was trimmed by 8 bases and J by 1 base, leaving 18 bases between them. From germline, CDR1 is GTSNPN and CDR2 SVGIG (reference sequence).

This clone occurred a few times. This sequence joins TRBV5-8 and TRBJ2-1, with TRBD2 matching over 13 bases. Losses at the gene ends were 0 bases for V and 8 bases for J; bases not matched to a gene: 5. CDR3 length: 16 amino acids. Germline V gene data show CDR1 as SGHTS and CDR2 as YDEGEE. CDR3 nucleotide sequence: TGTGCCAGCAGCTTGGGGACTAGCGGGAGCAGCGATGAGCAGTTCTTC. Encoded protein: CASSLGTSGSSDEQFF.

This clone appeared once. The chain links TRBV19 to TRBJ1-1; a weak D match, TRBD1 (5 bases). The CDR3 length is 13 residues. Trimming took off 5 bases at V and 4 bases at J, with 11 bases between the two ends. The germline V gene has CDR1 LNHDA and CDR2 SQIVND (reference sequence). In DNA, the CDR3 is TGTGCCAGTAGTGGGGGGGTGAGCACTGAAGCTTTCTTT. It translates to CASSGGVSTEAFF.

V gene TRBV28 combines with J gene TRBJ2-5; possibly TRBD1 for D (6 bases). Trimming took off 4 bases at V and 5 bases at J, with 20 bases between the two ends. The CDR3 is 16 amino acids. Germline loops: CDR1 MDHEN, CDR2 SYDVKM. CDR3 protein: CASSSPKWAGAETQYF. In DNA form, the CDR3 reads TGTGCCAGCAGTTCCCCAAAGTGGGCAGGGGCTGAGACCCAGTACTTC.

V usage is TRBV10-2 and J usage is TRBJ2-1; 9 bases map to TRBD2. The germline V gene has CDR1 WSHSY and CDR2 SAAADI. The CDR3 contains 14 residues. The V segment lost 8 bases and the J segment 4 bases; nucleotides outside the gene matches: 6. The CDR3 protein is CASGVAGAYNEQFF. The CDR3 nucleotides are TGCGCCAGCGGTGTAGCGGGAGCATACAATGAGCAGTTCTTC.

V and J are TRBV2 and TRBJ1-1; 9 bases agree with TRBD1. The CDR3 runs to 15 residues. Germline V gives CDR1 SNHLY, CDR2 FYNNEI. V shed 6 bases, J shed 7 bases, and the junction held 12 bases outside the gene matches. In DNA form, the CDR3 reads TGTGCCAGCAGAGTGGACAGGGGCCAAGGTTATGAAGCTTTCTTT. Translation: CASRVDRGQGYEAFF. The full variable domain, completed using reference TRBV2 and TRBJ1-1, is EPEVTQTPSHQVTQMGQEVILRCVPISNHLYFYWYRQILGQKVEFLVSFYNNEISEKSEIFDDQFSVERPDGSNFTLKIRSTKLEDSAMYFCASRVDRGQGYEAFFGQGTRLTVV.

The genes are TRBV20-1 and TRBJ2-4, with TRBD1 as a possible D gene (6 bases). The CDR3 totals 10 residues. The germline V gene has CDR1 DFQATT and CDR2 SNEGSKA (reference sequence). Trimming shortened V by 8 bases and J by 8 bases, and 10 bases separated the two germline ends. CDR3 region: CSTGSDIQYF. CDR3 nucleotide sequence: TGCAGTACAGGGTCAGACATTCAGTACTTC.

The chain joins TRBV5-4 to TRBJ1-1; 8 bases align to TRBD1. Germline V gene lookup returns CDR1 SGHNT and CDR2 YYREEE (reference sequence). V was pared by 1 base and J by 7 bases, with 9 bases of the junction left unmatched. The CDR3 has 15 amino acids. The CDR3: CASSLTIFGQGEAFF. Written as DNA, the CDR3 is TGTGCCAGCAGCTTGACGATCTTTGGACAGGGTGAAGCTTTCTTT.

The chain couples TRBV27 to TRBJ2-7, with a possible D match to TRBD1 (5 bases). Between the trimmed V and J ends, which lost 2 bases and 2 bases, there was a span of 10 bases. There are 14 residues in the CDR3. CDR1 is MNHEY, CDR2 SMNVEV, per germline (reference sequence). The CDR3 spells CASSLNTGPYEQYF. The CDR3 region has the DNA TGTGCCAGCAGTTTAAATACAGGACCCTACGAGCAGTACTTC.

The genes are TRBV10-1 and TRBJ2-1, with 10 bases that match TRBD2. This CDR3 region has 14 residues. From germline, CDR1 is WNHNN and CDR2 SYGVQD (reference sequence). The J segment lost 6 bases and the V segment lost 5 bases, leaving 4 bases of the junction unmatched. The CDR3 here is CASSLTSGTNEQFF. Here the CDR3 DNA reads TGCGCCAGCAGTCTAACTAGCGGGACCAATGAGCAGTTCTTC.